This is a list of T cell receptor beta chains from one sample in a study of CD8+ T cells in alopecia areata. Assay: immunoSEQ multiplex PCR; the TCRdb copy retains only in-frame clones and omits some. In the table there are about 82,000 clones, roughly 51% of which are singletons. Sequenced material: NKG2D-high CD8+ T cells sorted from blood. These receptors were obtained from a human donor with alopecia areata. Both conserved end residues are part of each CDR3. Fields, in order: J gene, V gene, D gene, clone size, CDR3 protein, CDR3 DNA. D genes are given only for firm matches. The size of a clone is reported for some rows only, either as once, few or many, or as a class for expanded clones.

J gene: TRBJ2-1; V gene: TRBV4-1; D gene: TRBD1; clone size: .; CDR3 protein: CASVAGTGSRNEQFF; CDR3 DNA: TGCGCCAGCGTGGCCGGGACAGGCTCAAGAAATGAGCAGTTCTTC
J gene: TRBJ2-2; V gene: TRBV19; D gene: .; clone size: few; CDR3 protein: CASSSLAGTGELFF; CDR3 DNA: TGTGCCAGTAGTTCACTAGCTGGCACCGGGGAGCTGTTTTTT
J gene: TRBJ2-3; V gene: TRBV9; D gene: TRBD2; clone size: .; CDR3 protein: CASSLSGGGSPDTQYF; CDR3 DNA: TGTGCCAGCAGTCTCAGCGGGGGGGGTTCCCCAGATACGCAGTATTTT
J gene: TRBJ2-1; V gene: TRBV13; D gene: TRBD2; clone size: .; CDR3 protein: CASSSPSERGGNEQFF; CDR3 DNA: TGTGCCAGCAGCTCCCCCTCTGAGCGGGGGGGCAATGAGCAGTTCTTC
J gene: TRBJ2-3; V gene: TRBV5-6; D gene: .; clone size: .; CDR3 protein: CASSSTSRREYF; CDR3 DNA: TGTGCCAGCAGTTCAACGAGCCGGCGGGAGTATTTT
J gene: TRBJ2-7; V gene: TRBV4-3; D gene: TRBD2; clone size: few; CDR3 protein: CASSQDGGTSSSEQYF; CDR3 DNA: TGCGCCAGCAGCCAAGATGGAGGGACTAGCTCCTCCGAGCAGTACTTC
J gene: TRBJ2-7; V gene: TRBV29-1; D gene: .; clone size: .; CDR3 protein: CSVEGGRERRQYF; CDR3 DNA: TGCAGCGTTGAGGGGGGCCGCGAGAGGAGGCAGTACTTC
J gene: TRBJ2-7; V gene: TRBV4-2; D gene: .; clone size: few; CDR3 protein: CASSQAEGLLSEQYF; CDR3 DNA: TGTGCCAGCAGCCAGGCCGAGGGACTGCTTTCCGAGCAGTACTTC
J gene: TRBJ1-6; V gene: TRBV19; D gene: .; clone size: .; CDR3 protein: CASSIQDSRDSPLHF; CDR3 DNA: TGTGCCAGTAGTATTCAGGACAGTCGGGATTCACCCCTCCACTTT
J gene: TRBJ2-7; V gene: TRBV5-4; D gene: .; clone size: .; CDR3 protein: CASSPGTKVSYEQYF; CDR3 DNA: TGTGCCAGCAGCCCCGGGACAAAGGTCTCCTACGAGCAGTACTTC
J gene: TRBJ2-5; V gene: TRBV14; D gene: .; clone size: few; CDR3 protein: CASREQGSQETQYF; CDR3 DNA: TGTGCCAGCAGAGAACAGGGCAGCCAAGAGACCCAGTACTTC
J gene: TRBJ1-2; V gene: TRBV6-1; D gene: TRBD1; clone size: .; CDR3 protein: CASSGTGRYGYTF; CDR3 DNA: TGTGCCAGCAGTGGGACAGGAAGATATGGCTACACCTTC
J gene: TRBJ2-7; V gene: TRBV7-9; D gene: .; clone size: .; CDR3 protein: CASSLEWDEQYF; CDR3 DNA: TGTGCCAGCAGCTTAGAGTGGGACGAGCAGTACTTC
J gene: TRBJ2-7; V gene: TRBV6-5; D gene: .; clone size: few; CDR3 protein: CASSYGQGMYF; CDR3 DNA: TGTGCCAGCAGTTACGGGCAGGGTATGTACTTC
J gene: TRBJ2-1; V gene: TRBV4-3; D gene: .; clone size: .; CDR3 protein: CASSQDRGDKYNEQFF; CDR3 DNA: TGCGCCAGCAGCCAAGATAGGGGAGACAAGTACAATGAGCAGTTCTTC
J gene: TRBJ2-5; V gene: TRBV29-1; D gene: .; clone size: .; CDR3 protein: CSVPENQETQYF; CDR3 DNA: TGCAGCGTTCCCGAGAACCAAGAGACCCAGTACTTC